The present TCR beta chain was sequenced within a study of identifying expanded T cells in peripheral blood. Germline CDR1 and CDR2: LNHNV and YYDKDF (reference sequence). There are 13 residues in the CDR3. Trimming at V came to 3 bases and at J to 7 bases, leaving 3 bases not matched to a gene. This table comes from immunoSEQ multiplex PCR, and its TCRdb copy is limited to in-frame clones, with some not included. The table records some 75,000 clones, 90% of them present only once. Healthy donors had no documented immune events, such as infections, while sampled. This sequence was found in a person aged 18 to 70 in good health. Sequencing was done on a sample of blood. The J gene is TRBJ2-1, the V gene TRBV15; 7 nucleotides align to TRBD2. Here the CDR3 reads CATSSLAVNEQFF. The DNA of the CDR3 is TGTGCCACCAGCAGCCTAGCGGTTAATGAGCAGTTCTTC.